This T cell receptor (beta chain) derives from a study of radiation and T cells in renal cell carcinoma. Turning to the study itself: Nephrectomy followed 15 Gy stereotactic body radiation by 4 weeks. General study results and limits: Top tumor clonotypes rose in blood 2 weeks post-radiation, then contracted.

With respect to this clone: Its antigen is unidentified.

Germline trimming cut 0 bases from V and 0 bases from J; bases unmatched to any gene: 11. This CDR3 is built from 19 residues. Germline-derived CDR1 and CDR2 are SGHRS and YFSETQ. Data came from immunoSEQ multiplex PCR; TCRdb stores just in-frame clones and leaves some out. Seen here are some 110,000 clones, roughly 80% observed once, and the top ten hold about 3%. Time point here: baseline pretreatment blood. Indicated treatment: 15 Gy SBRT to primary tumor, nephrectomy 4 weeks later. Blood was sampled at baseline, 2 weeks and 4 weeks after SBRT. The tumor was a clear cell renal cell carcinoma. The chain uses TRBV5-1 and TRBJ2-3, with TRBD2 identical over 9 bases. The TCR was taken from a woman between 55 and 75 years old with renal cell carcinoma. The starting material was blood, obtained from a patient whose treatment included radiotherapy and nephrectomy. DNA of the CDR3: TGCGCCAGCAGCTTGGGTGGTAGCGGGAGAGCAACTAGCACAGATACGCAGTATTTT. Translating gives CASSLGGSGRATSTDTQYF.